These T cell receptor beta chains were read from a single sample in a study of cytomegalovirus exposure and HLA in healthy donors. Here immunoSEQ multiplex PCR was the method, and the copy in TCRdb shows in-frame clones only, minus some. The table includes about 56,000 clones, approximately 89% detected once. Sequences were obtained from PBMCs. The receptors come from a woman aged 18-35 years in good health and CMV-seronegative. Each CDR3 is given with its conserved first and last residue.

v_call,j_call,cdr3_aa
TRBV5-4,TRBJ1-1,CASSLRGNTEAFF
TRBV2,TRBJ2-1,CASSEETSGIGNEQFF
TRBV5-6,TRBJ2-1,CASSPRDRYNEQFF
TRBV27,TRBJ2-7,CASRRQGGGIYEQYF
TRBV29-1,TRBJ2-3,CSVEVASDTQYF
TRBV7-3,TRBJ2-1,CASSLLGDEQFF
TRBV11-1,TRBJ2-4,CASSKSGILAKNIQYF
TRBV7-9,TRBJ1-2,CASSPRTGLTANGYTF
TRBV11-2,TRBJ2-5,CASSYGQTQETQYF
TRBV9,TRBJ1-2,CASSGGQGATPNYGYTF
TRBV6-1,TRBJ2-5,CASSLRPEQYF
TRBV11-2,TRBJ2-1,CASSSLWTDTYNEQFF
TRBV5-1,TRBJ2-7,CASSQIQGIEQYF
TRBV10-1,TRBJ2-2,CASSPPGTSGGTNTGELFF
TRBV4-2,TRBJ1-2,CASSAGTASNYGYTF
TRBV15,TRBJ2-7,CATSRGRPSYEQYF
TRBV2,TRBJ2-5,CASSQTGSETQYF
TRBV6-5,TRBJ1-4,CASSTGGSKLFF
TRBV13,TRBJ2-4,CASSTGTGVGKNIQYF
TRBV6-5,TRBJ2-7,CASHDRSYEQYF
TRBV30,TRBJ2-5,CAWISGRGEETQYF
TRBV5-5,TRBJ2-7,CASSPGNTGTYEQYF
TRBV6-5,TRBJ2-7,CASSYSRTGGIYEQYF
TRBV5-1,TRBJ1-1,CASSSVGFGQEAFF
TRBV14,TRBJ1-2,CASSRGQNYGYTF
TRBV27,TRBJ2-7,CASSSLDTRYEQYF
TRBV27,TRBJ2-5,CASSFNRGQETQYF
TRBV6-6,TRBJ1-6,CASSYSGLLPPLHF
TRBV9,TRBJ2-2,CASSAYTGELFF
TRBV7-8,TRBJ2-5,CASSSYRYRDRGPKTQYF
TRBV4-3,TRBJ1-2,CASSPGTAYGYTF
TRBV18,TRBJ1-4,CASSQLRGTGREKLFF
TRBV29-1,TRBJ2-5,CSVDRGQETQYF
TRBV5-1,TRBJ2-2,CASRSLAGVTGELFF
TRBV5-1,TRBJ2-3,CASSFGTDTSTDTQYF
TRBV6-1,TRBJ1-5,CASSVGQGYNQPQHF
TRBV2,TRBJ1-6,CASSAQGVGSPLHF
TRBV18,TRBJ2-4,CASSPGREGHAAKNIQYF
TRBV27,TRBJ2-6,CASTPLLSPSGANVLTF
TRBV27,TRBJ2-7,CAWGRGTSGSSYEQYF
TRBV30,TRBJ1-6,CAWIPTGINSPLHF
TRBV7-8,TRBJ1-5,CASSLGQGASQPQHF
TRBV30,TRBJ1-6,CAWSVGEAYNSPLHF
TRBV6-5,TRBJ2-7,CASSYRDRGIYEQYF
TRBV4-3,TRBJ2-7,CASSQGVRSGNHEQYF
TRBV5-8,TRBJ1-2,CASSKTGSGVYGYTF
TRBV18,TRBJ1-1,CASHLEREAFF
TRBV7-7,TRBJ2-2,CASSLGGANTGELFF
TRBV19,TRBJ2-7,CASSSGAEVSYEQYF
TRBV5-1,TRBJ2-7,CASSLGGTGTYEQYF
TRBV7-9,TRBJ1-6,CASSLGDRVDAPLHF
TRBV6-1,TRBJ1-1,CASSERTALNTEAFF
TRBV5-8,TRBJ1-3,CASSQGQDSGNTIYF
TRBV18,TRBJ2-7,CASSFPGQPYEQYF